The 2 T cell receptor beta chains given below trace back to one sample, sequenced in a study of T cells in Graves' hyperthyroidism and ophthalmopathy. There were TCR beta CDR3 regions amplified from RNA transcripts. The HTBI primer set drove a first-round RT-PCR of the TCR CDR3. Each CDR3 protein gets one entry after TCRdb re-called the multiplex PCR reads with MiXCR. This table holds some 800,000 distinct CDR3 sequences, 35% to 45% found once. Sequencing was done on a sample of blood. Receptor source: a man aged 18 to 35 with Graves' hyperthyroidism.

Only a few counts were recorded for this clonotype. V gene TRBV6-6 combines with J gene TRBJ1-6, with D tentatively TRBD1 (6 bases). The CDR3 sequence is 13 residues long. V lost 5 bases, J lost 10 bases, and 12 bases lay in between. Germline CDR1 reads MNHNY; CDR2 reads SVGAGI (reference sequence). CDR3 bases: TGTGCCAGCAGTATAAGGGGGGAATCACCCCTCCACTTT. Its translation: CASSIRGESPLHF.

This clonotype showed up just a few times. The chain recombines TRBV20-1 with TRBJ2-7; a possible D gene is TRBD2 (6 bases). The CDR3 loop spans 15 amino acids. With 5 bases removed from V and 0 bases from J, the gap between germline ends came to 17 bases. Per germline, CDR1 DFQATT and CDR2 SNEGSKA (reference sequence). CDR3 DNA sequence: TGCAGTGCTCATCCCGGGCGGGGCGGCTCCTACGAGCAGTACTTC. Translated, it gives CSAHPGRGGSYEQYF.